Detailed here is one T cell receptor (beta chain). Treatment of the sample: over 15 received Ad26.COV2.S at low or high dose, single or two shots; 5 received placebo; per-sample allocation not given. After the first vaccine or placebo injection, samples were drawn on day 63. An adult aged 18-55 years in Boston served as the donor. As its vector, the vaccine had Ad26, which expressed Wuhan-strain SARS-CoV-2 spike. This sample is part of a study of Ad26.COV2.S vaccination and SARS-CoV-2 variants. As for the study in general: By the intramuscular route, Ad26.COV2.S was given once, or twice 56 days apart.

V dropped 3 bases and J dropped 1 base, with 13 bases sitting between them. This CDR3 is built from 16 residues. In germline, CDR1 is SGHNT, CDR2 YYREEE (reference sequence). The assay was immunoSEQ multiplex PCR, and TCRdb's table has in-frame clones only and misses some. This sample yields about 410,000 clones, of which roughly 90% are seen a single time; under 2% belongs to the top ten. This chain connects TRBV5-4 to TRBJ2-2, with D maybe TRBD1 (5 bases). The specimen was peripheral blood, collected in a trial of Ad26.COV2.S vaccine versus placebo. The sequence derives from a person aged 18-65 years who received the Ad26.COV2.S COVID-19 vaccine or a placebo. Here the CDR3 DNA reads TGTGCCAGCAGCTCTGCGGCCCAGGGGAACACCGGGGAGCTGTTTTTT. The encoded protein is CASSSAAQGNTGELFF.